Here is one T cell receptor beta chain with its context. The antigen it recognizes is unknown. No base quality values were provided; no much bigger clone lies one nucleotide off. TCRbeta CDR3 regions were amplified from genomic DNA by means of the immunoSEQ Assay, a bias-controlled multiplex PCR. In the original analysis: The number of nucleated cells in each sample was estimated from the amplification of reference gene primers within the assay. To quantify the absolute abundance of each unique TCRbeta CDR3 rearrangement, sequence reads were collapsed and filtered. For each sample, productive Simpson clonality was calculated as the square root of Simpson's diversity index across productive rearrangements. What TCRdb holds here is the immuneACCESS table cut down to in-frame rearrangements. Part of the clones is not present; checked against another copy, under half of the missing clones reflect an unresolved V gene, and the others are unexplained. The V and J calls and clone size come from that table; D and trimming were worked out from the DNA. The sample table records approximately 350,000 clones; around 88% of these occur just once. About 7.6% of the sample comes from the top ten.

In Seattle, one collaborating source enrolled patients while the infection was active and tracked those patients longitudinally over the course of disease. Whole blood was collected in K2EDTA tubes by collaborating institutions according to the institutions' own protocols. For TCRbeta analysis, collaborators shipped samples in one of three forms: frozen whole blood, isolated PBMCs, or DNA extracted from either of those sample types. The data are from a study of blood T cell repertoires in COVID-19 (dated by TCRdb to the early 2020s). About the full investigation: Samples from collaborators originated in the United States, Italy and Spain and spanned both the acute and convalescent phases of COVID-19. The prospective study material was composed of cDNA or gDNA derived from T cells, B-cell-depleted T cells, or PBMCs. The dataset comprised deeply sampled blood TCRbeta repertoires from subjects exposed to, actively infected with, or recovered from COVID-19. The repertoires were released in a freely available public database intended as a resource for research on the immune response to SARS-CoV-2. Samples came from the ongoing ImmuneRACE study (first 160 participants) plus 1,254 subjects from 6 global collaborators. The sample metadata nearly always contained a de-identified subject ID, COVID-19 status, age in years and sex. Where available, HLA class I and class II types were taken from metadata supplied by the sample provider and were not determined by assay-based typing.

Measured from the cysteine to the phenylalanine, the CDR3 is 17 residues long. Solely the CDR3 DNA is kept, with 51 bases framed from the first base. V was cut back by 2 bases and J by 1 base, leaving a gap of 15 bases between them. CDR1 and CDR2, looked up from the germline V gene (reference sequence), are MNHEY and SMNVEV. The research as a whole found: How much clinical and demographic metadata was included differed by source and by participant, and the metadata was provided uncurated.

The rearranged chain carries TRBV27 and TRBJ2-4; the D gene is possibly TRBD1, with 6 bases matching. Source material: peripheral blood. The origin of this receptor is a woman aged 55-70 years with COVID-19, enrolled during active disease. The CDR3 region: CASSLDPTDRAKNIQYF. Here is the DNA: TGTGCCAGCAGTTTAGACCCCACTGACAGGGCCAAAAACATTCAGTACTTC.